Listed here are 25 T cell receptor beta chains from one sample, sequenced in a study of blood T cell repertoires in COVID-19. Clones were read by immunoSEQ multiplex PCR, and TCRdb kept only the in-frame ones, dropping some. The sample lists hundreds of thousands of clones; about nine tenths were seen once. Sequencing used PBMCs or T cells enriched from blood (not recorded which). Receptors originate from a man in his 60s who had recovered from COVID-19.

The chain carries TRBV19 and TRBJ1-5; 8 positions match TRBD1. The CDR3 has 13 residues. The ends lost 5 bases at V and 6 bases at J; junction bases unmatched: 3. The germline V gene has CDR1 LNHDA and CDR2 SQIVND (reference sequence). CDR3: CASSSRGPQPQHF. The CDR3 DNA reads TGTGCCAGTAGTTCCAGGGGGCCTCAGCCCCAGCATTTT.

Comment on this clone: This sample also contains other DNA sequences that code for the same CDR3. The J gene is TRBJ2-7, the V gene TRBV18; 10 bases fit TRBD1. The CDR3 is 14 amino acids. From germline, CDR1 is KGHSH and CDR2 LQKENI. With 6 bases clipped from V and 3 bases from J, the junction kept 5 bases outside the gene matches. The CDR3 DNA follows: TGTGCCAGCTCGCCCGGGACAGGGGACTACGAGCAGTACTTC. Encoded protein: CASSPGTGDYEQYF.

This clone was seen just once. This chain links TRBV7-3 with TRBJ2-5; 9 bases are a match to TRBD2. Germline V gene lookup returns CDR1 SGHTA and CDR2 FQGTGA. The CDR3 spans 15 residues. The junction had 6 bases not matched to a gene; V was cut back by 2 bases and J by 5 bases. CDR3 sequence: CASSLAGGPGETQYF. The CDR3, as DNA: TGTGCCAGCAGCTTAGCGGGAGGGCCGGGGGAGACCCAGTACTTC.

The chain employs TRBV5-4 and TRBJ2-7, with 10 bases matching TRBD2. Germline V gives CDR1 SGHNT, CDR2 YYREEE (reference sequence). J was trimmed by 2 bases and V by 4 bases; bases with no gene match: 6. This CDR3 is 15 amino acids long. CDR3 in DNA: TGTGCCAGCAGCCCCGATAGCGGGGGGACCTACGAGCAGTACTTC. This sequence encodes CASSPDSGGTYEQYF.

The V gene is TRBV14, the J gene TRBJ2-5, with 9 bases matching TRBD1. Germline V gene sequence: CDR1 SGHDN, CDR2 FVKESK. The CDR3 covers 16 residues. The trim removed 2 bases at V and 5 bases at J, leaving 9 bases unmatched. CDR3: CASSQLRDRVRETQYF. CDR3 bases: TGTGCCAGCAGCCAACTTCGGGACAGGGTCAGGGAGACCCAGTACTTC.

This clone was seen just once. Other nucleotide sequences in the sample specify the same CDR3. J is TRBJ2-7 and V is TRBV7-3; 11 bases are shared with TRBD2. The CDR3 has 15 amino acids. Trimming took 5 bases from V and 2 from J; bases not matched to a gene: 5. Per the germline V gene, CDR1 is SGHTA and CDR2 is FQGTGA. This CDR3 reads CASSLGTSGTYEQYF. The CDR3 region has the DNA TGTGCCAGCAGCCTAGGGACTAGCGGCACCTACGAGCAGTACTTC.

The chain combines TRBV5-5 with TRBJ2-6; a weak D match, TRBD1 (8 bases). The length of the CDR3 is 18 residues. V lost 3 bases, J lost 0 bases, and 16 bases lay in between. Per germline, CDR1 SGHKS and CDR2 YYEKEE (reference sequence). CDR3 sequence (DNA): TGTGCCAGCAGCTCAAGACAGGGGAGGGTCTCTGGGGCCAACGTCCTGACTTTC. It encodes CASSSRQGRVSGANVLTF.

The genes are TRBV5-1 and TRBJ2-2, with D possibly matching TRBD1 (6 bases). Deletions cut 3 bases from V and 0 bases from J, with 15 bases between. The CDR3 is 17 amino acids. The V gene's germline CDR1 is SGHRS and CDR2 YFSETQ. The CDR3 loop is CASSYHQGTANTGELFF. The CDR3 nucleotides are TGCGCCAGCAGCTACCACCAGGGGACCGCGAACACCGGGGAGCTGTTTTTT.

V is TRBV9 and J is TRBJ1-5, with 7 positions matching TRBD1. This CDR3 region has 15 residues. The V gene end was trimmed by 3 bases and the J gene end by 6 bases; junction bases not matched to a gene: 9. From germline, CDR1 is SGDLS and CDR2 YYNGEE. The chain's CDR3 is CASSATGAPSQPQHF. For the CDR3, the DNA is TGTGCCAGCAGCGCCACAGGGGCCCCAAGTCAGCCCCAGCATTTT.

V and J are TRBV5-1 and TRBJ2-1; maybe TRBD2 (5 bases). This CDR3 comprises 14 residues. Trimming stripped 1 base from V and 3 bases from J, with 8 bases between. CDR1 is SGHRS, CDR2 YFSETQ, per germline. This CDR3 is CASSLNAGYNEQFF. The CDR3 DNA follows: TGCGCCAGCAGCTTGAATGCGGGCTACAATGAGCAGTTCTTC.

This clone was picked up one time. V is TRBV5-6 and J is TRBJ1-1; TRBD1 matches at 8 bases. The CDR3 runs 15 residues. V lost 2 bases, J lost 0 bases, and 3 bases stayed unmatched. Germline CDR1 SGHDT, CDR2 YYEEEE. The CDR3 sequence is CASSFYRGMNTEAFF. CDR3 DNA: TGTGCCAGCAGCTTCTACAGGGGGATGAACACTGAAGCTTTCTTT.

The genes are TRBV28 and TRBJ2-7, with 8 bases fitting TRBD2. CDR1 and CDR2 from the germline V gene are MDHEN and SYDVKM. The CDR3 has 14 amino acids. V dropped 8 bases and J dropped 3; count of bases not matched to a gene: 9. This CDR3 is CASLRVSGDYEQYF. The DNA of the CDR3 is TGTGCCAGCCTTCGGGTTAGCGGGGACTACGAGCAGTACTTC.

The rearrangement uses TRBV10-3 and TRBJ1-1; tentative D call: TRBD1 (5 bases). This CDR3 spans 21 amino acids. Trimming took off 2 bases at V and 7 bases at J, with 35 bases between the two ends. Germline V gives CDR1 ENHRY, CDR2 SYGVKD. The chain's CDR3 is CAISEGDHGGNSRSRGGEAFF. CDR3 in DNA: TGTGCCATCAGTGAGGGAGACCATGGCGGGAACAGCCGGTCCCGTGGGGGTGAAGCTTTCTTT.

This chain joins TRBV24-1 and TRBJ2-2; D gene ambiguous. Trimming removed 0 bases from V and 0 bases from J, with 10 bases in between. Germline values: CDR1 KGHDR, CDR2 SFDVKD. The CDR3 length is 17 residues. CDR3 protein: CATSDLHAVPNTGELFF. The CDR3 DNA reads TGTGCCACCAGTGATTTGCACGCGGTTCCGAACACCGGGGAGCTGTTTTTT.

This chain connects TRBV27 to TRBJ1-2; TRBD1 is a possible D gene (5 bases). The CDR3 is made up of 14 amino acids. From germline, CDR1 is MNHEY and CDR2 SMNVEV (reference sequence). Deletions cut 2 bases from V and 14 bases from J, with 21 bases between. CDR3 nucleotide sequence: TGTGCCAGCAGTTTACTTGGGTCAGGGAGGGTTCCGACCTTC. Its protein product is CASSLLGSGRVPTF.

This clone was seen once. The chain joins TRBV15 to TRBJ2-1, with 9 bases identical to TRBD2. J gave up 0 bases and V 1 base, and 4 bases lay outside the gene matches. There are 17 residues in the CDR3. The germline gives CDR1 LNHNV, CDR2 YYDKDF (reference sequence). The CDR3 DNA follows: TGTGCCACCAGCAGAGTCCTAGCGGGACTCTCCTACAATGAGCAGTTCTTC. Encoded protein: CATSRVLAGLSYNEQFF.

This chain links TRBV29-1 with TRBJ2-3, with a weak D call TRBD1 (6 bases). CDR3 length: 14 amino acids. The V end was cut by 1 base, the J end by 2 bases, with 10 bases between. Germline V gene sequence: CDR1 SQVTM, CDR2 ANQGSEA. The CDR3 reads CSVEGGRLTDTQYF. DNA for the CDR3: TGCAGCGTTGAAGGGGGGCGGCTCACAGATACGCAGTATTTT.

V usage is TRBV24-1 and J usage is TRBJ1-5, with a weak D call TRBD1 (5 bases). The CDR3 is 15 residues long. Trimming removed 5 bases at V and 0 bases at J, with 10 bases between. Germline V gives CDR1 KGHDR, CDR2 SFDVKD. The CDR3: CATSGGVHSNQPQHF. As DNA, the CDR3 is TGTGCCACCAGTGGGGGCGTCCATAGCAATCAGCCCCAGCATTTT.

The V and J genes are TRBV19 and TRBJ1-2, with D possibly matching TRBD1 (6 bases). Trimming pared 7 bases from V and 7 bases from J, leaving 22 bases between. From germline, CDR1 is LNHDA and CDR2 SQIVND (reference sequence). The CDR3 totals 15 residues. CDR3 sequence: CASTLDPTGWGGYTF. CDR3 coding DNA: TGTGCCAGTACCCTCGACCCCACAGGGTGGGGTGGCTACACCTTC.

This chain links TRBV29-1 with TRBJ1-5; tentative D call: TRBD1 (5 bases). CDR3 length: 14 residues. V lost 4 bases to trimming and J lost 2 bases, with 12 bases between them. Germline-derived CDR1 and CDR2 are SQVTM and ANQGSEA. CDR3 nucleotides: TGCAGCGTTGCTCAGGGAACGGGCAATCAGCCCCAGCATTTT. The encoded protein is CSVAQGTGNQPQHF.

CDR3 loop: CASSSSRPGLANTDTQYF. The CDR3 coding sequence is TGTGCCAGCAGCTCAAGCCGCCCGGGACTAGCGAACACAGATACGCAGTATTTT. J is TRBJ2-3 and V is TRBV7-2; 10 nucleotides match TRBD2. J was trimmed by 2 bases and V by 4 bases; bases with no gene match: 12. CDR3 size: 18 residues. The V gene's germline CDR1 is SGHTA and CDR2 FQGNSA.

V and J are TRBV30 and TRBJ2-7; 14 nucleotides agree with TRBD2. This CDR3 contains 16 residues. CDR1 is GTSNPN, CDR2 SVGIG, per germline (reference sequence). The trim removed 5 bases at V and 0 bases at J, leaving 6 bases unmatched. DNA of the CDR3: TGTGCCTGGGGACTAGCGGGAGGCACCTACTCCTACGAGCAGTACTTC. Residues: CAWGLAGGTYSYEQYF.

This chain links TRBV5-1 with TRBJ2-7, with 8 bases identical to TRBD2. V shed 3 bases, J shed 5 bases, and the junction held 10 bases outside the gene matches. Germline CDR1 reads SGHRS; CDR2 reads YFSETQ. CDR3 size: 15 residues. The CDR3, as DNA: TGCGCCAGCAGCTCAACCCAGCGGGAGTATAACGAGCAGTACTTC. As protein: CASSSTQREYNEQYF.

This chain uses TRBV18 with TRBJ2-7, with TRBD1 identical over 7 bases. CDR1 is KGHSH and CDR2 is LQKENI in the germline V gene. This CDR3 comprises 13 residues. V trimming: 5 bases; J trimming: 11 bases; junction bases outside the gene matches: 12. The CDR3, as DNA: TGTGCCAGCTCATCTGGACAGGTTTATCTCGAGTACTTC. This codes for CASSSGQVYLEYF.

This clone was recorded once. The rearrangement joins TRBV6-1 to TRBJ2-7, with 12 bases identical to TRBD1. V gave up 1 base and J gave up 0 bases; unmatched junction bases: 4. CDR3 length equals 17 residues. The V gene's germline CDR1 is MNHNS and CDR2 SASEGT. CDR3 nucleotide sequence: TGTGCCAGCAGTGAAGTAGGGACAGGGGGCCGCTCCTACGAGCAGTACTTC. Translated: CASSEVGTGGRSYEQYF.